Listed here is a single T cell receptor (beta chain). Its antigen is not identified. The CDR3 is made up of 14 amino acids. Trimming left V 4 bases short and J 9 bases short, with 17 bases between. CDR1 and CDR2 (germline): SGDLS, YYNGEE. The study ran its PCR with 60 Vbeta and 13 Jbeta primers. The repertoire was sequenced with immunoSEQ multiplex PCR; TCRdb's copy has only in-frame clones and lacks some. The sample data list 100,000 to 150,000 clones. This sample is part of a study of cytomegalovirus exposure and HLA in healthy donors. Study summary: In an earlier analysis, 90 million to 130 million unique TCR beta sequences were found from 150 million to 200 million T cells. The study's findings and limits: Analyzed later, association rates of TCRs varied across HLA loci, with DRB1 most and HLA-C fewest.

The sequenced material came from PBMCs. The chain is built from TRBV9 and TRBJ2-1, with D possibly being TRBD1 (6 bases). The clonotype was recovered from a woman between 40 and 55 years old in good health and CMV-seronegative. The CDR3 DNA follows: TGTGCCAGCAGCTCCGAGGACCAGACAGGTGAGCAGTTCTTC. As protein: CASSSEDQTGEQFF.